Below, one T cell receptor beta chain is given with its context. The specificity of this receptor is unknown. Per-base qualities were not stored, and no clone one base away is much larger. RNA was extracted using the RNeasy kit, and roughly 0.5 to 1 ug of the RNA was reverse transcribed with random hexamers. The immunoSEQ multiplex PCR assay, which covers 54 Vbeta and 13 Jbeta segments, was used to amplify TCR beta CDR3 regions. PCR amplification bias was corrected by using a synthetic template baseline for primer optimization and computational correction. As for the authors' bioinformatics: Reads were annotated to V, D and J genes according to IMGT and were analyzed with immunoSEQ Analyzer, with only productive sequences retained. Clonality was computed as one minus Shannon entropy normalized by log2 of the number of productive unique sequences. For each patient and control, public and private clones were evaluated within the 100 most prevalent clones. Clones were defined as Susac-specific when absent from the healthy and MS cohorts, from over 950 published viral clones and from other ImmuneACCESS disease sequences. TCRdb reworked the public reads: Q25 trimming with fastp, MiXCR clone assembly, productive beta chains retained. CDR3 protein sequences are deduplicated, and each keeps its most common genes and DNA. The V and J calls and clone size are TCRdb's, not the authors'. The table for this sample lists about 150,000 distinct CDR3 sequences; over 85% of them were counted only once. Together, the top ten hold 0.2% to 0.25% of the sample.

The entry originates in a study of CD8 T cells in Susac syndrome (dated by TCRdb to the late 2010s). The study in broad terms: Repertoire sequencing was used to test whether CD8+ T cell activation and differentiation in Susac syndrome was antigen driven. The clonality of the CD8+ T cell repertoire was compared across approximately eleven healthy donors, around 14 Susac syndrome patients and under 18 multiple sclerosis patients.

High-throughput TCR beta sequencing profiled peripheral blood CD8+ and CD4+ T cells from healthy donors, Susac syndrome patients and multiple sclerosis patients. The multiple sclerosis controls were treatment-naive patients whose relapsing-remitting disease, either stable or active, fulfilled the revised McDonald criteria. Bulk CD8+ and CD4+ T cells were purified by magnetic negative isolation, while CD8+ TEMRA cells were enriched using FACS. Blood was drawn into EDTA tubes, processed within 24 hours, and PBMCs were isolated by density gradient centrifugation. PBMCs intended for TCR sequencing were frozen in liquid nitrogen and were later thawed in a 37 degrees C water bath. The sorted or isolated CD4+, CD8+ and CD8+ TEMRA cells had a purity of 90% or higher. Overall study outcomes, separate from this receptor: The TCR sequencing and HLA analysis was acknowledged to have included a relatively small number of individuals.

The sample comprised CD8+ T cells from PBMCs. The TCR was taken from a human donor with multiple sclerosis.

The sequence in DNA is TGCATCCCCCCCAGAAGGGACACTGAAGCTTTCTTT. Translated, it reads CIPPRRDTEAFF. The rearrangement combines TRBV20-1 with TRBJ1-1, with the D gene too uncertain to name. From its cysteine to its phenylalanine, the CDR3 spans 12 amino acids. Only the CDR3 DNA is retained, 36 bases long and in frame from the first base. The germline V gene (reference sequence) supplies CDR1 DFQATT and CDR2 SNEGSKA.